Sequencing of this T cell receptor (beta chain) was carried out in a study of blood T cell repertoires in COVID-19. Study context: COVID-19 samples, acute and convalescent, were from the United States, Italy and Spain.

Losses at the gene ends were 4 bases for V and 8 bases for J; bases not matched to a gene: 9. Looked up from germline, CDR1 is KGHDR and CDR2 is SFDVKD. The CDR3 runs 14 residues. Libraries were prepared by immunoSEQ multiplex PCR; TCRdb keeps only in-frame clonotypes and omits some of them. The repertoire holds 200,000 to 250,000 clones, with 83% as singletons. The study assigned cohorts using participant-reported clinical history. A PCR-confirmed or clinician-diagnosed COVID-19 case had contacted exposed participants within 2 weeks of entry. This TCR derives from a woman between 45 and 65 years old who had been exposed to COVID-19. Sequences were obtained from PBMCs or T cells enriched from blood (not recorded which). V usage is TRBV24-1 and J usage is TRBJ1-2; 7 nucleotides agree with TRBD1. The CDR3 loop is CATSEVGQVYGYTF. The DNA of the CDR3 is TGTGCCACCAGTGAGGTCGGACAGGTTTACGGCTACACCTTC.